Below are 26 T cell receptor beta chains sequenced from a single sample in a study of cytomegalovirus exposure and HLA in healthy donors. PCR involved 60 Vbeta and 13 Jbeta primers. Libraries were prepared by immunoSEQ multiplex PCR; TCRdb keeps only in-frame clonotypes and omits some of them. The table shows around 200,000 clones, with 82% occurring only once. Sequencing used PBMCs. Receptor source: a woman in her late teens or twenties in good health and CMV-seronegative.

This rearrangement joins TRBV19 to TRBJ2-7; possible D gene TRBD1, 6 bases. Trimming stripped 5 bases from V and 2 bases from J, with 16 bases between. There are 15 residues in the CDR3. CDR1 is LNHDA and CDR2 is SQIVND in the germline V gene (reference sequence). The CDR3 DNA sequence: TGTGCCAGTAGTGTGAGGGACAATGGCCCCTACGAGCAGTACTTC. Protein product: CASSVRDNGPYEQYF.

This clone was counted a few times. The V call is TRBV5-1, the J call TRBJ2-3; 13 bases map to TRBD2. V trimming: 3 bases; J trimming: 6 bases; junction bases outside the gene matches: 10. The CDR3 contains 17 residues. Germline V gene data show CDR1 as SGHRS and CDR2 as YFSETQ. DNA of the CDR3: TGCGCCAGCAGCTATACTAGCGGGGGGGCATTCGTTGATACGCAGTATTTT. Amino acid sequence: CASSYTSGGAFVDTQYF.

The J gene is TRBJ2-7, the V gene TRBV7-2; D gene uncertain. CDR3 length: 14 residues. V gave up 1 base and J gave up 1 base, with 8 bases separating them. Germline V lookup: CDR1 SGHTA, CDR2 FQGNSA. This CDR3 is CASSLGRQSYEQYF. CDR3 DNA sequence: TGTGCCAGCAGCTTAGGCAGGCAGTCCTACGAGCAGTACTTC.

This clone was counted once. This chain uses TRBV27 with TRBJ1-2; D might be TRBD1 (6 bases). The V and J ends lost 4 bases and 5 bases respectively, with 14 bases between them. This CDR3 region has 14 residues. Germline-derived CDR1 and CDR2 are MNHEY and SMNVEV (reference sequence). The CDR3 nucleotides read TGTGCCAGCAGTTCTGGGGGACACCCATATGGCTACACCTTC. Translating gives CASSSGGHPYGYTF.

This clone has only one observation. Within the sample, other DNA sequences also encode this same CDR3. The rearrangement joins TRBV6-5 to TRBJ2-7, with D maybe TRBD2 (7 bases). The V and J ends lost 2 bases and 1 base respectively, with 9 bases between them. The CDR3 has 14 residues. The germline CDR1 and CDR2 sequences are MNHEY and SVGAGI. The chain's CDR3 is CASSYGGASYEQYF. The CDR3 DNA reads TGTGCCAGCAGTTACGGGGGGGCGTCCTACGAGCAGTACTTC.

This rearrangement joins TRBV27 to TRBJ2-7; TRBD1 matches at 10 bases. CDR3 length equals 13 residues. Germline lookup yields CDR1 MNHEY and CDR2 SMNVEV (reference sequence). The ends lost 6 bases at V and 5 bases at J; junction bases unmatched: 4. The CDR3 DNA follows: TGTGCCAGCAGGGGACAGGGGATCGACGAGCAGTACTTC. This sequence encodes CASRGQGIDEQYF.

The genes are TRBV2 and TRBJ2-6; 8 positions match TRBD2. This CDR3 region has 20 residues. The germline V gene encodes CDR1 SNHLY and CDR2 FYNNEI. Trimming cost V 7 bases and J 0 bases; bases outside gene matches: 17. CDR3 loop: CASKGFGRPGGYSGANVLTF. The CDR3 coding sequence is TGTGCCAGCAAGGGATTTGGACGGCCGGGGGGGTACTCTGGGGCCAACGTCCTGACTTTC.

The chain joins TRBV28 to TRBJ1-1; 7 nucleotides line up with TRBD1. This CDR3 comprises 15 residues. The ends lost 4 bases at V and 6 bases at J; junction bases unmatched: 11. Germline V gene data show CDR1 as MDHEN and CDR2 as SYDVKM. The CDR3: CASSSYQQGLSEAFF. In DNA, the CDR3 is TGTGCCAGCAGTTCGTACCAACAGGGGCTGTCTGAAGCTTTCTTT.

CDR3 sequence reads: CASSPFGGGGEQYF. Written as DNA, the CDR3 is TGTGCCAGCAGCCCGTTTGGCGGGGGGGGCGAGCAGTACTTC. This rearrangement joins TRBV5-6 to TRBJ2-7; 9 bases map to TRBD2. This CDR3 spans 14 amino acids. Trimming took 4 bases from V and 6 from J; bases not matched to a gene: 8. Germline V CDR1 and CDR2: SGHDT, YYEEEE.

This clone was counted once. The V gene is TRBV2, the J gene TRBJ2-2, with TRBD1 as a possible D gene (5 bases). V was pared by 6 bases and J by 3 bases, with 11 bases between. From germline, CDR1 is SNHLY and CDR2 FYNNEI. This CDR3 has 14 amino acids. For the CDR3, the DNA is TGTGCCAGCAGGGCGGACATCGACACCGGGGAGCTGTTTTTT. Protein sequence: CASRADIDTGELFF.

V usage is TRBV10-2 and J usage is TRBJ2-2; D unclear. CDR1 WSHSY and CDR2 SAAADI come from the germline V gene. There are 12 residues in the CDR3. Trimming took 3 bases from V and 6 from J, leaving 5 bases between them. Here the CDR3 reads CASSDPSGELFF. In DNA form, the CDR3 reads TGCGCCAGCAGTGATCCGTCCGGGGAGCTGTTTTTT.

The chain uses TRBV19 and TRBJ2-3, with TRBD2 matching over 8 bases. Germline V gene lookup returns CDR1 LNHDA and CDR2 SQIVND (reference sequence). Trimming took 6 bases from V and 0 from J; bases not matched to a gene: 2. The CDR3 covers 14 residues. The CDR3 region is CASSSGGSTDTQYF. The CDR3 DNA is TGTGCCAGTAGCAGCGGGGGAAGCACAGATACGCAGTATTTT.

The table lists this clone with a count of one. The chain uses TRBV6-5 and TRBJ1-1, with TRBD1 as a possible D gene (6 bases). The V end lost 6 bases, the J end lost 4 bases, and 9 bases lay between the germline ends. Germline V gene data show CDR1 as MNHEY and CDR2 as SVGAGI. The CDR3 length is 12 residues. CDR3 sequence reads: CASRLGATEAFF. The CDR3 coding sequence is TGTGCCAGCAGATTGGGGGCCACTGAAGCTTTCTTT.

The chain is built from TRBV27 and TRBJ2-1; 9 bases agree with TRBD1. Germline V gene sequence: CDR1 MNHEY, CDR2 SMNVEV (reference sequence). The CDR3 sequence is 17 residues long. J was trimmed by 4 bases and V by 5 bases; bases with no gene match: 12. DNA for the CDR3: TGTGCCAGCAGTCCCATAACCGGGACAGGGCGTTACAATGAGCAGTTCTTC. Translation: CASSPITGTGRYNEQFF.

The V and J genes are TRBV7-8 and TRBJ2-7, with unresolved D. The germline CDR1 and CDR2 sequences are SGHVS and FQNEAQ. Trimming cost V 5 bases and J 5 bases, with 25 bases left between them. This CDR3 region has 17 residues. The CDR3 spells CASSPRSGQSLGHEQYF. DNA for the CDR3: TGTGCCAGCAGCCCGAGAAGTGGGCAGAGCCTTGGCCACGAGCAGTACTTC.

Only a few counts were recorded for this clone. The chain uses TRBV6-5 and TRBJ2-1; TRBD2 matches 7 bases. This CDR3 is 14 amino acids long. Unmatched junction bases numbered 3, after V lost 5 bases and J lost 2 bases. The germline CDR1 and CDR2 sequences are MNHEY and SVGAGI. CDR3 in DNA: TGTGCCAGCAGTAGAACTAGCGCCTACAATGAGCAGTTCTTC. It yields the protein CASSRTSAYNEQFF.

The chain couples TRBV2 to TRBJ1-1; unclear D gene. The CDR3 totals 11 residues. V was clipped by 11 bases and J by 5 bases, with 12 bases between them. Germline loops: CDR1 SNHLY, CDR2 FYNNEI. The CDR3 nucleotides read TGTGCCTTCCGGAGAGGGACTGAAGCTTTCTTT. Translating it yields CAFRRGTEAFF.

This clone was detected once. This sequence joins TRBV5-8 and TRBJ1-5; a possible D gene is TRBD1 (5 bases). This CDR3 is built from 14 residues. Germline V CDR1 and CDR2: SGHTS, YDEGEE. Trimming stripped 2 bases from V and 5 bases from J, with 11 bases between. CDR3 loop: CASSFIGGDQPQHF. DNA for the CDR3: TGTGCCAGCAGCTTCATTGGAGGGGATCAGCCCCAGCATTTT.

The rearrangement links TRBV11-2 to TRBJ2-4; D is perhaps TRBD1 (6 bases). Germline values: CDR1 SGHAT, CDR2 FQNNGV. The CDR3 covers 17 residues. The ends were cut back, 5 bases at V and 3 bases at J, with 20 bases in the middle. The CDR3 is CASSDWGRGSFKNIQYF. CDR3 sequence (DNA): TGTGCCAGCAGCGACTGGGGCAGGGGCTCGTTCAAAAACATTCAGTACTTC.

This clone was counted only a few times. The genes are TRBV19 and TRBJ2-1; 13 bases agree with TRBD2. In germline, CDR1 is LNHDA, CDR2 SQIVND (reference sequence). The CDR3 consists of 14 residues. The ends lost 3 bases at V and 7 bases at J; junction bases unmatched: 0. This CDR3 is CASSMGLAGNEQFF. CDR3 in DNA: TGTGCCAGTAGTATGGGACTAGCGGGAAATGAGCAGTTCTTC.

The chain uses TRBV13 and TRBJ2-7; TRBD2 aligns across 8 bases. CDR1 is PRHDT, CDR2 FYEKMQ, per germline (reference sequence). After removal of 7 bases from V and 2 bases from J, the junction contained 7 bases not matched to a gene. This CDR3 has 14 residues. The CDR3 sequence: CASTDSGTAYEQYF. CDR3 nucleotides: TGTGCCAGCACCGATAGCGGGACGGCCTACGAGCAGTACTTC.

In its sample, this clone was seen a few times. The J gene is TRBJ2-1, the V gene TRBV25-1; TRBD2 agrees at 8 bases. The germline CDR1 and CDR2 sequences are MGHDK and SYGVNS. J lost 5 bases, V lost 8 bases, and 8 bases had no gene match. The length of the CDR3 is 14 residues. CDR3 residues: CASGQRESHNEQFF. The CDR3 nucleotides are TGTGCCAGCGGTCAGCGGGAGTCACACAATGAGCAGTTCTTC.

This chain connects TRBV5-6 to TRBJ2-3; D is ambiguous. CDR1 and CDR2 from the germline V gene are SGHDT and YYEEEE. The CDR3 has 14 amino acids. The V end was cut by 1 base, the J end by 6 bases, with 12 bases between. The CDR3 coding sequence is TGTGCCAGCAGCTTGTCGACTCGCGGCGATACGCAGTATTTT. This sequence encodes CASSLSTRGDTQYF.

The chain employs TRBV19 and TRBJ2-5; 14 positions agree with TRBD2. V trimming: 6 bases; J trimming: 4 bases; junction bases outside the gene matches: 4. Germline V gene data show CDR1 as LNHDA and CDR2 as SQIVND (reference sequence). CDR3 size: 15 residues. The CDR3: CASRTTSGGGETQYF. The DNA for the CDR3 is TGTGCCAGTAGAACGACTAGCGGGGGGGGAGAGACCCAGTACTTC.

This clone appeared a few times. The chain is built from TRBV29-1 and TRBJ2-1, with D possibly TRBD1 on 7 matching bases. There are 13 residues in the CDR3. From germline, CDR1 is SQVTM and CDR2 ANQGSEA. The V and J ends lost 7 bases and 4 bases respectively, with 14 bases between them. In DNA, the CDR3 is TGCAGCGCCGCGGGACAGAAGTACAATGAGCAGTTCTTC. As protein: CSAAGQKYNEQFF.

Worth noting for this clone: Additional DNA sequences in this sample encode the identical CDR3. DNA of the CDR3: TGTGCCAGCAGCCCGACAGGGTACAATGAGCAGTTCTTC. This translates into CASSPTGYNEQFF. J is TRBJ2-1 and V is TRBV7-3; 7 bases are shared with TRBD1. Germline values: CDR1 SGHTA, CDR2 FQGTGA. The CDR3 covers 13 residues. J lost 4 bases, V lost 5 bases, and 2 bases had no gene match.